This TCR beta chain originates from a study of Ad26.COV2.S vaccination and SARS-CoV-2 variants. Sequenced by immunoSEQ multiplex PCR; TCRdb stores in-frame clones only, minus some. Of fewer than 400,000 clones in the sample, more than 85% are singletons; the top ten hold roughly 3.2%. The CDR3 extends over 15 amino acids. Germline V gene sequence: CDR1 MNHEY, CDR2 SVGAGI. Trimming took 4 bases from V and 3 from J, leaving 12 bases between them. The treatment here: roughly 20 received Ad26.COV2.S at low or high dose, single or two shots; about five received placebo; per-sample allocation not given. Following the first vaccine or placebo injection, samples were taken on day 63.

The TCR originated in a person aged 18-60 years who received the Ad26.COV2.S COVID-19 vaccine or a placebo. The chain combines TRBV6-5 with TRBJ1-4; D is perhaps TRBD1 (5 bases). The material sequenced was peripheral blood, taken in a trial of Ad26.COV2.S vaccine versus placebo. As DNA, the CDR3 is TGTGCCAGCAGTTCCCAGGGCGCATCTAATGAAAAACTGTTTTTT. Protein: CASSSQGASNEKLFF.